One and the same sample provided the 20 T cell receptor beta chains below, sequenced in a study of tumor-infiltrating lymphocytes in glioblastoma multiforme. TCRB libraries came from RNA via three nested multiplex PCR rounds. TCRdb reprocessed the multiplex PCR reads with MiXCR, giving one entry per CDR3 protein. The sample lists 30,000 or so distinct CDR3 sequences; roughly two thirds were seen once. Sequencing used brain tumor tissue. The receptors shown here come from a male donor with glioblastoma.

The chain uses TRBV5-4 and TRBJ2-7; TRBD2 matches at 7 bases. The V segment lost 4 bases and the J segment 10 bases; nucleotides outside the gene matches: 11. The CDR3 sequence is 13 residues long. Germline V gives CDR1 SGHNT, CDR2 YYREEE (reference sequence). The DNA of the CDR3 is TGTGCCAGCAGCCTGGTGGGGGACTATGATCAGTACTTC. Protein sequence: CASSLVGDYDQYF.

To note about this clonotype: With a much larger clone just one base away, this may be a read error. The chain joins TRBV4-3 to TRBJ2-7, with TRBD2 matching 14 bases. This CDR3 contains 15 residues. In germline, CDR1 is LGHNA, CDR2 YSLEER. The CDR3 sequence: CASSLGTSGSYGQYF. CDR3 bases: TGCGCCAGCAGCCTCGGGACTAGCGGGAGTTACGGGCAGTACTTC.

This clonotype has just a few counts. The chain recombines TRBV5-1 with TRBJ2-2; the match to TRBD1 covers 7 bases. The V gene's germline CDR1 is SGHRS and CDR2 YFSETQ. V was clipped by 0 bases and J by 1 base; unmatched bases: 9. The CDR3 runs 18 residues. The CDR3 sequence is CASSLGPRTGGNTGELFF. The CDR3 bases are TGCGCCAGCAGCTTGGGGCCCCGGACAGGAGGGAACACCGGGGAGCTGTTTTTT.

Ten or more counts support this clonotype. CDR3 sequence reads: CASSPRGKGGGYEQYF. CDR3 DNA sequence: TGTGCCAGCAGTCCCAGGGGTAAAGGGGGCGGCTACGAGCAGTACTTC. This chain uses TRBV28 with TRBJ2-7; TRBD1 matches 7 bases. With V trimmed by 5 bases and J by 3 bases, 13 bases remained unmatched. The CDR3 sequence is 16 residues long. Germline CDR1 and CDR2: MDHEN and SYDVKM.

The CDR3 coding sequence is TGCAGTGCTAACGGAGGGGGCCTCTTCTACGAGCAGTACTTC. Translated: CSANGGGLFYEQYF. The rearrangement joins TRBV20-1 to TRBJ2-7; a possible D gene is TRBD1 (7 bases). This CDR3 has 14 amino acids. V was pared by 4 bases and J by 3 bases, with 16 bases between. Per the germline V gene, CDR1 is DFQATT and CDR2 is SNEGSKA (reference sequence).

V and J are TRBV12-3 or TRBV12-4 and TRBJ2-7; 8 positions match TRBD2. The CDR3 runs 16 residues. Unmatched junction bases numbered 8, after V lost 2 bases and J lost 2 bases. CDR3 protein: CASSLSLAGVTYEQYF. In DNA form, the CDR3 reads TGTGCCAGCAGTTTATCGCTAGCGGGCGTCACCTACGAGCAGTACTTC.

This clonotype is medium-sized by share. V is TRBV11-2 and J is TRBJ2-3, with TRBD1 identical over 7 bases. J was trimmed by 6 bases and V by 5 bases; bases with no gene match: 8. Germline lookup yields CDR1 SGHAT and CDR2 FQNNGV. The CDR3 totals 14 residues. DNA for the CDR3: TGTGCCAGCAGCCCCGGGACAGCCGACGATACGCAGTATTTT. Translated, it gives CASSPGTADDTQYF.

This clonotype was seen a handful of times. This chain connects TRBV14 to TRBJ2-2; D possibly corresponds to TRBD1 (6 bases). The V gene's germline CDR1 is SGHDN and CDR2 FVKESK. The V end was cut by 3 bases, the J end by 6 bases, with 20 bases between. There are 17 residues in the CDR3. CDR3 in amino acids: CASSHTRTGPVAGELFF. CDR3 DNA sequence: TGTGCCAGCAGCCACACTAGAACAGGGCCCGTGGCCGGGGAGCTGTTTTTT.

This clonotype was seen a handful of times. V and J are TRBV11-2 and TRBJ2-2, with D hard to call. V lost 7 bases, J lost 4 bases, and 16 bases lay in between. CDR3 size: 15 residues. Germline CDR1 and CDR2: SGHAT and FQNNGV. CDR3 nucleotide sequence: TGTGCCAGCAACACAATTAACGAAGGCACCGGGGAGCTGTTTTTT. Amino acids: CASNTINEGTGELFF.

This clonotype has just one count. V gene TRBV11-1 combines with J gene TRBJ2-1; no definite D call. Germline-derived CDR1 and CDR2 are SGHAT and FQDESV (reference sequence). Between the trimmed V and J ends, which lost 11 bases and 10 bases, there was a span of 15 bases. This CDR3 has 11 residues. CDR3 DNA sequence: TGTGCCCGACCCCCCTGGTACGAGCAGTTCTTC. It codes for CARPPWYEQFF.

This clonotype came up a few times. V and J are TRBV6-1 and TRBJ2-3, with TRBD2 identical over 11 bases. The CDR3 runs to 16 residues. Germline lookup yields CDR1 MNHNS and CDR2 SASEGT. Trimming removed 3 bases from V and 8 bases from J; junction bases left unmatched: 10. CDR3 coding DNA: TGTGCCAGCAGTGAGTCCGGGACTAGCGGTCCAGGTACGCAGTATTTT. Its protein product is CASSESGTSGPGTQYF.

The J gene is TRBJ2-7, the V gene TRBV2, with TRBD2 matching over 12 bases. CDR3 length: 15 residues. J gave up 1 base and V 6 bases, and 4 bases lay outside the gene matches. The germline gives CDR1 SNHLY, CDR2 FYNNEI. CDR3 loop: CASSETSGRSYEQYF. In DNA form, the CDR3 reads TGTGCCAGCAGCGAAACTAGCGGGAGGTCCTACGAGCAGTACTTC.

This clonotype was recorded at least ten times. This sequence joins TRBV4-1 and TRBJ2-7; 11 nucleotides align to TRBD2. The trim removed 2 bases at V and 2 bases at J, leaving 14 bases unmatched. Germline CDR1 MGHRA, CDR2 YSYEKL. This CDR3 has 19 amino acids. DNA for the CDR3: TGCGCCAGCAGCCAATTAGGCGATGGCTCGGGACTAGCGGCCTACGAGCAGTACTTC. Translated: CASSQLGDGSGLAAYEQYF.

The V call is TRBV12-5, the J call TRBJ2-3; possibly TRBD2 for D (5 bases). Germline V gene sequence: CDR1 LGHNT, CDR2 FRNRAP. The CDR3 contains 15 residues. V lost 1 base, J lost 3 bases, and 11 bases lay in between. The CDR3 DNA follows: TGTGCTAGTGGTTTGGGGACCGGGGTAACAGATACGCAGTATTTT. Residues: CASGLGTGVTDTQYF.

This clonotype is medium-sized within its sample. The gene calls are TRBV6-1 and TRBJ1-2; D might be TRBD1 (5 bases). Germline V gene data show CDR1 as MNHNS and CDR2 as SASEGT. The V end lost 9 bases, the J end lost 5 bases, and 16 bases lay between the germline ends. The CDR3 runs to 13 residues. The CDR3 is CASGHGGGYGYTF. The CDR3 DNA reads TGTGCCAGTGGACATGGTGGTGGGTATGGCTACACCTTC.

Worth noting for this clonotype: The germline gene is not matched at one end of the junction; a read error may be the cause. J is TRBJ2-7 and V is TRBV29-1; D possibly corresponds to TRBD1 (5 bases). This CDR3 is 14 amino acids long. The germline gives CDR1 SQVTM, CDR2 ANQGSEA. The CDR3 region is CSITPGGHTYEQYF. The CDR3 DNA reads TGCAGCATCACCCCGGGCGGACATACCTACGAGCAATACTTC.

As to this clonotype: Mismatch with germline at one junction end may stem from a read error. This sequence joins TRBV18 and TRBJ2-3; 8 bases agree with TRBD1. In germline, CDR1 is KGHSH, CDR2 LQKENI. CDR3 length: 16 residues. In DNA form, the CDR3 reads TGTACCAGCTCACCATTTGTCCAGGGGGCTACAGATACGCAGTATTTT. Its protein is CTSSPFVQGATDTQYF.

As concerns this clonotype: Germline and junction disagree at one end, which may indicate a read error. V is TRBV20-1 and J is TRBJ2-5; 8 bases map to TRBD2. This CDR3 has 15 residues. CDR1 DFQATT and CDR2 SNEGSKA come from the germline V gene (reference sequence). The CDR3 sequence: CSARGGREVQEIQYF. CDR3 bases: TGCAGTGCTAGAGGTGGGCGGGAGGTTCAAGAGATCCAGTACTTC.

The chain combines TRBV28 with TRBJ2-7; D might be TRBD1 (5 bases). This CDR3 is built from 14 residues. Trimming removed 5 bases from V and 4 bases from J, with 15 bases in between. Germline loops: CDR1 MDHEN, CDR2 SYDVKM. The CDR3 loop reads CASSHTTESYEQYF. CDR3 sequence (DNA): TGTGCCAGCAGTCACACGACAGAGTCGTACGAGCAGTACTTC.

This clonotype was detected only once. One junction end disagrees with the germline gene, perhaps due to a read error. The chain combines TRBV11-2 with TRBJ2-1, with 9 bases aligning to TRBD2. This CDR3 region has 14 residues. CDR1 SGHAT and CDR2 FQNNGV come from the germline V gene. The CDR3 sequence is CACSLQIAGDERFF. CDR3 DNA: TGTGCCTGTAGCCTCCAAATAGCGGGAGATGAGCGGTTCTTC.